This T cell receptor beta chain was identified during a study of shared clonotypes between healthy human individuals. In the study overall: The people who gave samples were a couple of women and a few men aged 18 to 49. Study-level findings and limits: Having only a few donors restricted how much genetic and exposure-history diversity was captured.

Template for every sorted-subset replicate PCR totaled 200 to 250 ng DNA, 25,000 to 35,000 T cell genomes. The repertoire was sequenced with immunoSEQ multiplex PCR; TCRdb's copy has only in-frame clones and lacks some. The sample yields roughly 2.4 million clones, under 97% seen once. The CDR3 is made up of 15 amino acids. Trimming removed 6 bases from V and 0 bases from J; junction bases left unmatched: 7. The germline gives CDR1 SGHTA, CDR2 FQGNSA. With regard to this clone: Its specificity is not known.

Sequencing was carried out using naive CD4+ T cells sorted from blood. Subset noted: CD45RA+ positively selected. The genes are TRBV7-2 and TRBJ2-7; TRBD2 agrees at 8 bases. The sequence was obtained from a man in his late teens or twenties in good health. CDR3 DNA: TGTGCCAGCAGGCCCACTAGCGGTCTCTCCTACGAGCAGTACTTC. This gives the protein CASRPTSGLSYEQYF.